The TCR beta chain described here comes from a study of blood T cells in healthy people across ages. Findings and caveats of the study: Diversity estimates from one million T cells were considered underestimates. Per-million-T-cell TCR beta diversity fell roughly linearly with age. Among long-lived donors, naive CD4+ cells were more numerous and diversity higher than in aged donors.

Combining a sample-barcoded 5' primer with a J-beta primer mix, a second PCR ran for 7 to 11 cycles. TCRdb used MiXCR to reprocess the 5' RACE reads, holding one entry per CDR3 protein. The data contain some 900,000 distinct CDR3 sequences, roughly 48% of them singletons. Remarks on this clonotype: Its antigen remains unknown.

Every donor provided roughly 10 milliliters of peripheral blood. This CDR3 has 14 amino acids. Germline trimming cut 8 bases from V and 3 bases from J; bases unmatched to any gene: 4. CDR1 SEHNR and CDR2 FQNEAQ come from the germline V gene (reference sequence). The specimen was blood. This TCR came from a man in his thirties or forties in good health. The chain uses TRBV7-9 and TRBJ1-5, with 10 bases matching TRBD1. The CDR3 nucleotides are TGTGCCAGCTCCGGGACAGGGGTCAATCAGCCCCAGCATTTT. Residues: CASSGTGVNQPQHF.